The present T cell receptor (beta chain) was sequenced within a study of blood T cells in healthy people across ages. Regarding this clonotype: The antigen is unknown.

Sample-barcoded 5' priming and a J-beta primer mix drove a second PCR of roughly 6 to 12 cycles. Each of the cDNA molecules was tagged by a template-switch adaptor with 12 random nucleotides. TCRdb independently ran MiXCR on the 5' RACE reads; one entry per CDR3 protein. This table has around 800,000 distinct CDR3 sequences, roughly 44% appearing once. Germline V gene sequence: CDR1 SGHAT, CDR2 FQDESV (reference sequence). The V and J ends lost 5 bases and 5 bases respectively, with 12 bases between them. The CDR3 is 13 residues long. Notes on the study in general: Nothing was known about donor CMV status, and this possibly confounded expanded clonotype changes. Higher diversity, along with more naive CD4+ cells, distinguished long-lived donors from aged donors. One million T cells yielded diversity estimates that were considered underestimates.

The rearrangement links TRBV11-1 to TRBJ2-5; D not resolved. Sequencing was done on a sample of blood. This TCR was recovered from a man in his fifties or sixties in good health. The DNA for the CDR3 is TGTGCCAGCAGCGTCGGTTCGGGTGAGACCCAGTACTTC. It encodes CASSVGSGETQYF.